Following are 14 T cell receptor beta chains from one sample sequenced in a study of cytomegalovirus exposure and HLA in healthy donors. Libraries were prepared by immunoSEQ multiplex PCR; TCRdb keeps only in-frame clonotypes and omits some of them. This table holds about 63,000 clones, approximately 88% found once. Sequences were obtained from PBMCs. The receptors were gathered from a woman between 18 and 29 years old in good health and CMV-seronegative.

The count of this clone is one. The chain links TRBV2 to TRBJ1-6; tentative D call: TRBD1 (6 bases). The V end was cut by 6 bases, the J end by 3 bases, with 15 bases between. CDR1 is SNHLY and CDR2 is FYNNEI in the germline V gene. This CDR3 has 16 amino acids. DNA for the CDR3: TGTGCCAGCAGACGCTACAGGGTGGGCTATAATTCACCCCTCCACTTT. Its protein product is CASRRYRVGYNSPLHF.

The CDR3 coding sequence is TGTGCCTGGAGTGGCGAGTCCAAGTACTTC. This translates into CAWSGESKYF. The V call is TRBV30, the J call TRBJ2-5; unclear D gene. Trimming cost V 1 base and J 12 bases, with 9 bases left between them. The CDR3 is made up of 10 amino acids. The V gene's germline CDR1 is GTSNPN and CDR2 SVGIG (reference sequence).

The chain is built from TRBV6-4 and TRBJ2-5; the match to TRBD2 covers 9 bases. The germline V gene has CDR1 MRHNA and CDR2 SNTAGT. This CDR3 spans 16 amino acids. V trimming: 0 bases; J trimming: 5 bases; junction bases outside the gene matches: 7. DNA of the CDR3: TGTGCCAGCAGTGACTCATCGAGCGGGAGGCCTGAGACCCAGTACTTC. It codes for CASSDSSSGRPETQYF.

This clone was observed a single time. V gene TRBV7-9 combines with J gene TRBJ2-5; the match to TRBD2 covers 16 bases. Germline CDR1 and CDR2: SEHNR and FQNEAQ (reference sequence). V was clipped by 5 bases and J by 5 bases; unmatched bases: 8. This CDR3 has 17 residues. The CDR3 bases are TGTGCCAGCAGCCCAGGGACTAGCGGGGGGGCTCGGGAGACCCAGTACTTC. Its translation: CASSPGTSGGARETQYF.

This chain joins TRBV6-5 and TRBJ1-5, with a weak D call TRBD1 (5 bases). The V and J ends lost 6 bases and 6 bases respectively, with 18 bases between them. Germline CDR1 reads MNHEY; CDR2 reads SVGAGI. The CDR3 has 15 amino acids. The CDR3 coding sequence is TGTGCCAGCAGCCTTGGGGGGAGGGTCGGTCAGCCCCAGCATTTT. Residues: CASSLGGRVGQPQHF.

The rearrangement links TRBV28 to TRBJ1-5; no reliable D call. Trimming removed 4 bases from V and 5 bases from J, with 15 bases in between. The CDR3 sequence is 15 residues long. CDR1 MDHEN and CDR2 SYDVKM come from the germline V gene. CDR3 loop: CASSYIAERHQPQHF. As DNA, the CDR3 is TGTGCCAGCAGTTACATAGCCGAGCGCCATCAGCCCCAGCATTTT.

In its sample, this clone was seen once. The CDR3, as DNA: TGTGCCAGCAGTGACTCCTTTCGGGCAGATACGCAGTATTTT. The encoded protein is CASSDSFRADTQYF. The chain combines TRBV6-4 with TRBJ2-3; D is unclear. The germline V gene encodes CDR1 MRHNA and CDR2 SNTAGT. This CDR3 contains 14 residues. V lost 0 bases and J lost 4, with 8 bases in between.

This clone has just a few counts. The same CDR3 arises from other DNA sequences in this sample as well. This chain joins TRBV27 and TRBJ1-2, with 7 bases identical to TRBD1. J was trimmed by 2 bases and V by 3 bases; bases with no gene match: 0. The germline V gene has CDR1 MNHEY and CDR2 SMNVEV (reference sequence). This CDR3 has 13 amino acids. The CDR3 loop reads CASSLGQNYGYTF. The CDR3 coding sequence is TGTGCCAGCAGTTTGGGACAGAACTATGGCTACACCTTC.

The chain carries TRBV7-9 and TRBJ1-1, with a tentative D call TRBD1 (6 bases). Trimming took 6 bases from V and 1 from J, leaving 12 bases between them. Per germline, CDR1 SEHNR and CDR2 FQNEAQ (reference sequence). The CDR3 spans 14 residues. The CDR3 protein is CASRAGVGNTEAFF. The CDR3 DNA follows: TGTGCCAGCAGAGCAGGGGTTGGGAACACTGAAGCTTTCTTT.

The V gene is TRBV19, the J gene TRBJ2-7; no reliable D call. This CDR3 comprises 13 residues. V lost 5 bases and J lost 2, with 10 bases in between. Germline V gene data show CDR1 as LNHDA and CDR2 as SQIVND (reference sequence). The CDR3 protein is CASSRQATYEQYF. The CDR3 bases are TGTGCCAGTAGTCGTCAGGCAACCTACGAGCAGTACTTC.

This sequence joins TRBV27 and TRBJ2-1; TRBD2 matches 14 bases. Germline V gives CDR1 MNHEY, CDR2 SMNVEV (reference sequence). CDR3 length: 16 amino acids. Unmatched junction bases numbered 5, after V lost 4 bases and J lost 6 bases. The CDR3 DNA is TGTGCCAGCAGTTCCCCCGGGACTAGCGGGAGCAATGAGCAGTTCTTC. It specifies CASSSPGTSGSNEQFF.

Notes on this clone: Compared with germline, one end of the junction differs, possibly owing to a read error. The rearrangement links TRBV10-1 to TRBJ2-1; 9 nucleotides line up with TRBD2. CDR3 length: 15 residues. Germline CDR1 reads WNHNN; CDR2 reads SYGVQD (reference sequence). CDR3 DNA: TGCGCCAGCAGCCCCGATTTAGCGGGAGACAACGAGCAGTTCTTC. It specifies CASSPDLAGDNEQFF.

The J gene is TRBJ2-3, the V gene TRBV6-5; 7 bases are shared with TRBD2. CDR3 length equals 16 residues. Germline V gene sequence: CDR1 MNHEY, CDR2 SVGAGI. V was pared by 2 bases and J by 1 base, with 6 bases of the junction left unmatched. DNA of the CDR3: TGTGCCAGCAGTTACGGGTTGCTAGCGGGCACAGATACGCAGTATTTT. Translating it yields CASSYGLLAGTDTQYF.

This sequence joins TRBV19 and TRBJ2-2, with 11 bases identical to TRBD1. Losses at the gene ends were 5 bases for V and 5 bases for J; bases not matched to a gene: 4. The germline V gene encodes CDR1 LNHDA and CDR2 SQIVND (reference sequence). The CDR3 is made up of 15 amino acids. CDR3 DNA: TGTGCCAGTAGTCTGGGGGACAGGGGGACCGGGGAGCTGTTTTTT. It translates to CASSLGDRGTGELFF.